The 29 T cell receptor beta chains reported below all come from one sample, sequenced in a study of blood T cell repertoires in COVID-19. Profiled with immunoSEQ multiplex PCR; TCRdb holds only in-frame clones, not every one. This sample has about 170,000 clones, with 83% found just once. Sequenced sample: peripheral blood. Receptors originate from a woman aged 80 or over with acute or convalescent COVID-19.

This clone was recorded only once. The chain links TRBV6-5 to TRBJ1-5; tentative D call: TRBD1 (5 bases). Trimming removed 2 bases at V and 7 bases at J, with 12 bases between. The germline CDR1 and CDR2 sequences are MNHEY and SVGAGI. This CDR3 is 14 amino acids long. The CDR3 DNA is TGTGCCAGCAGTTACAGCGGGACCGGCCAGCCCCAGCATTTT. Its translation: CASSYSGTGQPQHF.

This clone has just a few counts. The gene calls are TRBV3-1 (or the pseudogene TRBV3-2) and TRBJ2-2; 15 bases agree with TRBD2. CDR3 length: 17 residues. V lost 4 bases to trimming and J lost 0 bases; unmatched junction nucleotides: 0. Germline V gene lookup returns CDR1 LGHDT and CDR2 YNNKEL (reference sequence). The CDR3 DNA follows: TGTGCCAGCAGCCGGACTAGCGGGGGGGCGAACACCGGGGAGCTGTTTTTT. It specifies CASSRTSGGANTGELFF.

In this sample, this clone turned up once. The CDR3 reads CAISPGLAGGETQYF. CDR3 in DNA: TGTGCCATCAGCCCGGGACTAGCGGGAGGGGAGACCCAGTACTTC. This rearrangement joins TRBV10-3 to TRBJ2-5; the match to TRBD2 covers 16 bases. The V segment lost 6 bases and the J segment 5 bases; nucleotides outside the gene matches: 3. The germline CDR1 and CDR2 sequences are ENHRY and SYGVKD. This CDR3 spans 15 amino acids.

CDR3 DNA: TGTGCTAGTGGTCCCACCTGGTGGCGGGGGGCCGTAAACAGCTCCTACGAGCAGTACTTC. Its protein is CASGPTWWRGAVNSSYEQYF. The V gene is TRBV12-5, the J gene TRBJ2-7, with TRBD2 matching 8 bases. The V gene's germline CDR1 is LGHNT and CDR2 FRNRAP. Germline trimming cut 5 bases from V and 0 bases from J; bases unmatched to any gene: 21. CDR3 length equals 20 residues.

The chain uses TRBV7-2 and TRBJ2-5, with D perhaps matching TRBD2 (5 bases). The V end was cut by 6 bases, the J end by 2 bases, with 16 bases between. This CDR3 is 15 amino acids long. From germline, CDR1 is SGHTA and CDR2 FQGNSA. DNA for the CDR3: TGTGCCAGCAGGCCTTTGGCTAGCAGGCAAGAGACCCAGTACTTC. Amino acid sequence: CASRPLASRQETQYF. Full variable domain (remainder filled in from reference TRBV7-2 and TRBJ2-5): GAGVSQSPSNKVTEKGKDVELRCDPISGHTALYWYRQSLGQGLEFLIYFQGNSAPDKSGLPSDRFSAERTGGSVSTLTIQRTQQEDSAVYLCASRPLASRQETQYFGPGTRLLVL.

The V gene is TRBV18, the J gene TRBJ2-2, with a tentative D call TRBD2 (5 bases). V was pared by 5 bases and J by 5 bases, with 12 bases between. Germline V CDR1 and CDR2: KGHSH, LQKENI. The CDR3 consists of 14 residues. This CDR3 is CASSSGLWTGELFF. As DNA, the CDR3 is TGTGCCAGCTCATCAGGACTGTGGACCGGGGAGCTGTTTTTT.

This clone was counted a few times. V and J are TRBV18 and TRBJ1-2; no reliable D call. The CDR3 totals 14 residues. Germline assignment: CDR1 KGHSH and CDR2 LQKENI. Trimming took 2 bases from V and 6 from J, leaving 13 bases between them. CDR3 amino acids: CASSPSTRVNGYTF. The CDR3 nucleotides are TGTGCCAGCTCACCATCAACGAGGGTTAATGGCTACACCTTC.

With respect to this clone: One junction end does not reproduce the germline sequence, and a read error may be involved. V usage is TRBV18 and J usage is TRBJ1-2, with D possibly being TRBD1 (6 bases). The CDR3 sequence is 14 residues long. CDR1 is KGHSH, CDR2 LQKENI, per germline. The CDR3: CASSPPGHYYGYTF. In nucleotides, the CDR3 is TGTGCCAGCTCTCCACCGGGACATTACTATGGCTACACCTTC.

This rearrangement joins TRBV4-2 to TRBJ2-4; possibly TRBD2 for D (6 bases). CDR3 size: 15 residues. CDR1 is LGHNA and CDR2 is YNFKEQ in the germline V gene. The V and J ends lost 0 bases and 5 bases respectively, with 11 bases between them. The CDR3 DNA reads TGTGCCAGCAGCCAAGATGATGGAGGGGAAAACATTCAGTACTTC. It is translated as CASSQDDGGENIQYF.

V gene TRBV19 combines with J gene TRBJ1-2, with TRBD1 matching 7 bases. V shed 3 bases and J 3 bases; nucleotides not matched to a gene: 7. The CDR3 totals 15 residues. CDR1 is LNHDA, CDR2 SQIVND, per germline (reference sequence). This chain's CDR3 is CASSIGQVNYYGYTF. The CDR3 nucleotides are TGTGCCAGTAGTATCGGACAGGTAAACTACTATGGCTACACCTTC.

The rearrangement joins TRBV4-1 to TRBJ2-1; D may be TRBD1 (6 bases). From germline, CDR1 is MGHRA and CDR2 YSYEKL. CDR3 length equals 16 residues. Deletions cut 4 bases from V and 0 bases from J, with 13 bases between. The CDR3 nucleotides are TGCGCCAGCAGCCGAGAACAGGGTTACTCCTACAATGAGCAGTTCTTC. This encodes CASSREQGYSYNEQFF.

This chain uses TRBV6-5 with TRBJ2-1, with no clear D. The length of the CDR3 is 15 residues. The germline gives CDR1 MNHEY, CDR2 SVGAGI. V gave up 2 bases and J gave up 0 bases, with 8 bases separating them. The CDR3 DNA follows: TGTGCCAGCAGTTACGTCCCCCGCTCCTACAATGAGCAGTTCTTC. It encodes CASSYVPRSYNEQFF.

The genes are TRBV28 and TRBJ1-5; D is perhaps TRBD1 (6 bases). Trimming removed 6 bases from V and 4 bases from J, with 10 bases in between. The CDR3 totals 13 residues. CDR1 is MDHEN and CDR2 is SYDVKM in the germline V gene. The chain's CDR3 is CASRRGSNQPQHF. In DNA form, the CDR3 reads TGTGCCAGCAGGAGGGGGTCGAATCAGCCCCAGCATTTT.

This chain connects TRBV15 to TRBJ2-7, with TRBD1 matching 9 bases. Germline V lookup: CDR1 LNHNV, CDR2 YYDKDF (reference sequence). Trimming cost V 0 bases and J 3 bases; bases outside gene matches: 6. CDR3 length: 16 amino acids. CDR3: CATSRDLPGQGYEQYF. CDR3 coding DNA: TGTGCCACCAGCAGAGACCTTCCGGGACAGGGCTACGAGCAGTACTTC.

CDR3 loop: CASSLPTGGRETQYF. The CDR3 region has the DNA TGTGCCAGCAGTTTACCGACAGGGGGCCGGGAGACCCAGTACTTC. This chain joins TRBV28 and TRBJ2-5; 10 bases agree with TRBD1. J gave up 5 bases and V 2 bases, and 5 bases lay outside the gene matches. This CDR3 is built from 15 residues. CDR1 is MDHEN and CDR2 is SYDVKM in the germline V gene. The whole variable domain, filled in from reference TRBV28 and TRBJ2-5, reads DVKVTQSSRYLVKRTGEKVFLECVQDMDHENMFWYRQDPGLGLRLIYFSYDVKMKEKGDIPEGYSVSREKKERFSLILESASTNQTSMYLCASSLPTGGRETQYFGPGTRLLVL.

The rearrangement joins TRBV5-4 to TRBJ2-6; D possibly corresponds to TRBD1 (6 bases). CDR3 length: 19 residues. The V gene's germline CDR1 is SGHNT and CDR2 YYREEE (reference sequence). Trimming stripped 2 bases from V and 3 bases from J, with 21 bases between. The CDR3, as DNA: TGTGCCAGCAGCTTAACGGGGACAACGACCTCTCTTGGGGCCAACGTCCTGACTTTC. Its translation is CASSLTGTTTSLGANVLTF.

The sample holds a few counts of this clone. The chain employs TRBV6-6 and TRBJ2-3; 10 nucleotides agree with TRBD2. CDR1 is MNHNY, CDR2 SVGAGI, per germline (reference sequence). CDR3 size: 15 residues. With 0 bases clipped from V and 4 bases from J, the junction kept 1 base outside the gene matches. The DNA for the CDR3 is TGTGCCAGCAGTTACTCTAGCGGGAGGCCAGATACGCAGTATTTT. It is translated as CASSYSSGRPDTQYF.

V usage is TRBV19 and J usage is TRBJ1-2; no clear D. This CDR3 is built from 15 residues. Germline V gene sequence: CDR1 LNHDA, CDR2 SQIVND (reference sequence). The ends were cut back, 4 bases at V and 1 base at J, with 13 bases in the middle. The DNA for the CDR3 is TGTGCCAGTAGTAAAACAGCTACCCTTAACTATGGCTACACCTTC. Its protein is CASSKTATLNYGYTF. Filled out from reference TRBV19 and TRBJ1-2, the complete variable domain reads DGGITQSPKYLFRKEGQNVTLSCEQNLNHDAMYWYRQDPGQGLRLIYYSQIVNDFQKGDIAEGYSVSREKKESFPLTVTSAQKNPTAFYLCASSKTATLNYGYTFGSGTRLTVV.

The J gene is TRBJ2-6, the V gene TRBV9; D remains ambiguous. V lost 0 bases to trimming and J lost 0 bases, with 16 bases between them. Germline V CDR1 and CDR2: SGDLS, YYNGEE. CDR3 length: 19 residues. The chain's CDR3 is CASSVVPTRILSGANVLTF. The CDR3 DNA is TGTGCCAGCAGCGTAGTACCCACCAGGATCCTCTCTGGGGCCAACGTCCTGACTTTC.

CDR3 nucleotides: TGTGCCAGCAGCTTAGGACTAGCGGGGTTTGATTCGCAGTATTTT. The encoded protein is CASSLGLAGFDSQYF. V usage is TRBV7-2 and J usage is TRBJ2-3; 11 bases map to TRBD2. The CDR3 is made up of 15 amino acids. The J segment lost 10 bases and the V segment lost 1 base, leaving 7 bases of the junction unmatched. Germline lookup yields CDR1 SGHTA and CDR2 FQGNSA.

The CDR3: CASSFEGQHNTEAFF. The DNA for the CDR3 is TGCGCCAGCAGCTTTGAAGGACAGCATAACACTGAAGCTTTCTTT. The chain combines TRBV5-1 with TRBJ1-1; tentative D call: TRBD1 (6 bases). CDR1 is SGHRS and CDR2 is YFSETQ in the germline V gene. The CDR3 totals 15 residues. V was cut by 2 bases and J by 2 bases, with 13 bases left in between.

V and J are TRBV24-1 and TRBJ2-3, with D maybe TRBD2 (6 bases). V lost 4 bases to trimming and J lost 4 bases, with 17 bases between them. Germline CDR1 KGHDR, CDR2 SFDVKD. This CDR3 comprises 16 residues. CDR3 amino acids: CATSDSPGRGPDTQYF. The CDR3 DNA sequence: TGTGCCACCAGTGACTCTCCAGGGCGGGGCCCAGATACGCAGTATTTT.

CDR3 bases: TGTGCCAGCAGTGAATCAGGGCCCACTGAAGCTTTCTTT. Translation gives CASSESGPTEAFF. The rearrangement uses TRBV6-1 and TRBJ1-1; possibly TRBD1 for D (5 bases). CDR3 length: 13 residues. The ends were cut back, 2 bases at V and 4 bases at J, with 8 bases in the middle. Germline-derived CDR1 and CDR2 are MNHNS and SASEGT.

The gene calls are TRBV5-5 and TRBJ1-5, with unresolved D. Trimming removed 4 bases from V and 1 base from J, with 9 bases in between. The CDR3 is 14 residues long. Germline V gene lookup returns CDR1 SGHKS and CDR2 YYEKEE (reference sequence). This CDR3 is CASSLSGSNQPQHF. As DNA, the CDR3 is TGTGCCAGCAGCCTATCGGGGAGCAATCAGCCCCAGCATTTT.

This sequence joins TRBV7-9 and TRBJ1-4; no clear D gene. Germline assignment: CDR1 SEHNR and CDR2 FQNEAQ (reference sequence). The CDR3 is 14 residues long. The germline V and J ends were trimmed by 2 bases and 1 base, with 5 bases remaining between them. The CDR3 sequence is CASSLSVTNEKLFF. CDR3 nucleotide sequence: TGTGCCAGCAGCTTATCTGTAACTAATGAAAAACTGTTTTTT.

This chain connects TRBV3-1 (or the pseudogene TRBV3-2) to TRBJ1-2; maybe TRBD1 (5 bases). Germline V lookup: CDR1 LGHDT, CDR2 YNNKEL (reference sequence). There are 14 residues in the CDR3. With 5 bases removed from V and 1 base from J, the gap between germline ends came to 11 bases. The CDR3 nucleotides read TGTGCCAGCAGCTCCCGGGGGAGTAACTATGGCTACACCTTC. This translates into CASSSRGSNYGYTF.

V usage is TRBV30 and J usage is TRBJ2-3; maybe TRBD2 (7 bases). V dropped 0 bases and J dropped 8 bases, with 15 bases sitting between them. CDR1 and CDR2 from the germline V gene are GTSNPN and SVGIG (reference sequence). This CDR3 comprises 14 residues. CDR3 region: CAWSVGGGAGTQYF. In DNA, the CDR3 is TGTGCCTGGAGTGTAGGTGGGGGGGCAGGTACGCAGTATTTT.

This clone showed up just once. J is TRBJ2-7 and V is TRBV27; 7 nucleotides align to TRBD2. The CDR3 has 13 residues. V trimming: 2 bases; J trimming: 8 bases; junction bases outside the gene matches: 6. Germline V gene lookup returns CDR1 MNHEY and CDR2 SMNVEV (reference sequence). The CDR3 nucleotides are TGTGCCAGCAGTTTAGTGGGAGGGTATCAGCAGTACTTC. Its translation is CASSLVGGYQQYF.

A note on this clone: One end of the junction varies from germline; a read error may be responsible. The chain couples TRBV7-2 to TRBJ1-6, with TRBD1 identical over 11 bases. The germline gives CDR1 SGHTA, CDR2 FQGNSA. The CDR3 sequence is 17 residues long. The CDR3 coding sequence is TGTGCCAGCAGCTTCACCGGGACAGGGGGTTATGGTTCACCCCCCCACTTT. Translated, it gives CASSFTGTGGYGSPPHF.